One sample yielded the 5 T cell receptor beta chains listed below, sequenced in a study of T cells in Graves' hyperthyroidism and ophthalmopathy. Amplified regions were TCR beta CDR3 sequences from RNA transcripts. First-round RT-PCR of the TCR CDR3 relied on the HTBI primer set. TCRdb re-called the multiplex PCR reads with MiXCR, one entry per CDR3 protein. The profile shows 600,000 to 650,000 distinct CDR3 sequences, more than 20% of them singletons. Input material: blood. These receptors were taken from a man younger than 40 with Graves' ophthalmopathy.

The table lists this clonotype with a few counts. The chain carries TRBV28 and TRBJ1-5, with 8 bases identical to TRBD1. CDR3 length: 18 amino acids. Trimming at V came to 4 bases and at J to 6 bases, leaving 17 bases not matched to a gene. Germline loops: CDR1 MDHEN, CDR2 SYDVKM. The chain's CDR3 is CASSSLGQGWRVGQPQHF. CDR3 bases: TGTGCCAGCAGTTCCCTTGGACAGGGATGGCGTGTGGGTCAGCCCCAGCATTTT.

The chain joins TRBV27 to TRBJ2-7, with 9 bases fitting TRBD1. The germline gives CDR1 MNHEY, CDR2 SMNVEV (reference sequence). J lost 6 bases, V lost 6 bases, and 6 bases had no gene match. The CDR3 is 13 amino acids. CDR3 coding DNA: TGTGCCAGCAGGGGGACAGGGTCCCCCGAGCAGTACTTC. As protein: CASRGTGSPEQYF.

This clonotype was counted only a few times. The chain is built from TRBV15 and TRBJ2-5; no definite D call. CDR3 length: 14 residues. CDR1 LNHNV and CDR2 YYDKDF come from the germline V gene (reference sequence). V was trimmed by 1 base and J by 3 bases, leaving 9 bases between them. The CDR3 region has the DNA TGTGCCACCAGCAGAGCAGGTGCCAAAGAGACCCAGTACTTC. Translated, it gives CATSRAGAKETQYF.

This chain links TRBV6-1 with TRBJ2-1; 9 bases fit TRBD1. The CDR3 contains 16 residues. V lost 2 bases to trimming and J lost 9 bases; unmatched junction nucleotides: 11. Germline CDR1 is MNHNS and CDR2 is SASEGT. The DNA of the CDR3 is TGTGCCAGCAGTGAAAATGTGGGGACAGGGACAGGTGAGCAGTTCTTC. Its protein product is CASSENVGTGTGEQFF.

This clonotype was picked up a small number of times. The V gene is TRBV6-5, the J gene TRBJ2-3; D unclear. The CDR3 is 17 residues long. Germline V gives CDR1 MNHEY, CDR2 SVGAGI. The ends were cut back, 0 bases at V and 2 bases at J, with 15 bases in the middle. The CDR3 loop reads CASSYSAFDTYTDTQYF. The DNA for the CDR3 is TGTGCCAGCAGTTACTCGGCATTTGACACTTACACAGATACGCAGTATTTT.